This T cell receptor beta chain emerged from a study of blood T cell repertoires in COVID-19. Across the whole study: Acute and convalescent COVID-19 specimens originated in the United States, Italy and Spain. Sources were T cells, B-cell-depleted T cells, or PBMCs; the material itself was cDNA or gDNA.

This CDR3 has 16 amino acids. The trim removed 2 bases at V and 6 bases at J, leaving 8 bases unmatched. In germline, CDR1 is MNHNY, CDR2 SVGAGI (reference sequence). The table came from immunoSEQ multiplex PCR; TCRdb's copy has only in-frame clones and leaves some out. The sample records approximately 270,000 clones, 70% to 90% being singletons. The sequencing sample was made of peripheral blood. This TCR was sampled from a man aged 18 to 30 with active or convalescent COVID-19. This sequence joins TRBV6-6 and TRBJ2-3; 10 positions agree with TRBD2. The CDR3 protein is CASSYHSGGREDTQYF. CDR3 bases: TGTGCCAGCAGTTACCATAGCGGGGGGCGGGAGGATACGCAGTATTTT.